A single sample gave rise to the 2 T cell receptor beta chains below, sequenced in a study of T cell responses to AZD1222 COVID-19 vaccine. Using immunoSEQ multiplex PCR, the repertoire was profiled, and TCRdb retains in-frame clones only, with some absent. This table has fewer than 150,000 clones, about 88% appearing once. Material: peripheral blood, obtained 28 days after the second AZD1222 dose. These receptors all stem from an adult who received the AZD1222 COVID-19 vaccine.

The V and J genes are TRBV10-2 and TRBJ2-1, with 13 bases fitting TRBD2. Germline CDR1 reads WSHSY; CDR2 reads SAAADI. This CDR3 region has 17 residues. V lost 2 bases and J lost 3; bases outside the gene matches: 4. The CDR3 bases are TGCGCCAGCAGTGAGACCAGGACTAGCGGGGGCTACAATGAGCAGTTCTTC. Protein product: CASSETRTSGGYNEQFF.

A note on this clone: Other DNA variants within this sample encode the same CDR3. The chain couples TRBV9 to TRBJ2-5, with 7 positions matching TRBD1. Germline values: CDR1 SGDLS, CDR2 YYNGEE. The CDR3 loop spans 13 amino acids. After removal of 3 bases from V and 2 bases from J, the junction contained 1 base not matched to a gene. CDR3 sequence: CASSATGQETQYF. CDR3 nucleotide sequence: TGTGCCAGCAGCGCGACAGGGCAAGAGACCCAGTACTTC.